The 21 T cell receptor beta chains presented below share a single source sample, sequenced in a study of graft-versus-host responses after intestinal transplantation. Clones were read by immunoSEQ multiplex PCR, and TCRdb kept only the in-frame ones, dropping some. The table includes 45,000 to 60,000 clones, around 95% detected once. The antigens of these receptors remain unknown. Sequenced here: unstimulated CD8+ T cells sorted from spleen or lymph node cells, sampled before transplant. The receptors were gathered from a human donor who was the organ donor for an intestinal transplant.

The chain joins TRBV7-3 to TRBJ2-2; no reliable D call. From germline, CDR1 is SGHTA and CDR2 FQGTGA. Trimming took off 7 bases at V and 5 bases at J, with 14 bases between the two ends. CDR3 length: 14 residues. CDR3 loop: CASTDKIGTGELFF. CDR3 DNA: TGTGCCAGCACCGATAAAATCGGGACCGGGGAGCTGTTTTTT.

This chain joins TRBV5-6 and TRBJ2-5; TRBD2 matches 8 bases. The CDR3 totals 15 residues. The ends lost 0 bases at V and 4 bases at J; junction bases unmatched: 5. Germline V lookup: CDR1 SGHDT, CDR2 YYEEEE. The CDR3, as DNA: TGTGCCAGCAGCTTGGTGCGGGGGGCAGGAGAGACCCAGTACTTC. Translated, it gives CASSLVRGAGETQYF.

The gene calls are TRBV2 and TRBJ1-1; D is unclear. In germline, CDR1 is SNHLY, CDR2 FYNNEI. The CDR3 length is 13 residues. V was shortened by 6 bases and J by 0 bases, with 8 bases between the two germline ends. The CDR3 DNA reads as TGTGCCAGCAGGGATACGGTGAACACTGAAGCTTTCTTT. This encodes CASRDTVNTEAFF.

In DNA, the CDR3 is TGCGCCAGCAGCCCCAGTAGACAGACAACGAACACTGAAGCTTTCTTT. Residues: CASSPSRQTTNTEAFF. This chain joins TRBV4-1 and TRBJ1-1; D perhaps matches TRBD1 (5 bases). The V and J ends lost 4 bases and 1 base respectively, with 16 bases between them. The CDR3 totals 16 residues. Germline-derived CDR1 and CDR2 are MGHRA and YSYEKL.

The sample holds a few counts of this clone. The chain joins TRBV19 to TRBJ1-2; 11 bases are shared with TRBD1. The CDR3 length is 14 residues. Germline lookup yields CDR1 LNHDA and CDR2 SQIVND (reference sequence). Germline trimming cut 5 bases from V and 7 bases from J; bases unmatched to any gene: 6. The CDR3 region is CASSAGTGGFGYTF. CDR3 DNA sequence: TGTGCCAGTAGTGCCGGGACAGGGGGTTTTGGCTACACCTTC.

This chain uses TRBV11-2 with TRBJ2-2; TRBD1 aligns across 8 bases. Germline V gene lookup returns CDR1 SGHAT and CDR2 FQNNGV. The CDR3 extends over 13 amino acids. After removal of 3 bases from V and 9 bases from J, the junction contained 3 bases not matched to a gene. The CDR3: CASSFGTGWELFF. In nucleotides, the CDR3 is TGTGCCAGCAGCTTCGGGACAGGATGGGAGCTGTTTTTT. The full variable domain, its missing parts supplied by reference TRBV11-2 and TRBJ2-2, is EAGVAQSPRYKIIEKRQSVAFWCNPISGHATLYWYQQILGQGPKLLIQFQNNGVVDDSQLPKDRFSAERLKGVDSTLKIQPAKLEDSAVYLCASSFGTGWELFFGEGSRLTVL.

The chain has TRBV30 and TRBJ1-4, with D tentatively TRBD1 (5 bases). Trimming removed 8 bases from V and 6 bases from J, with 13 bases in between. Per germline, CDR1 GTSNPN and CDR2 SVGIG (reference sequence). This CDR3 comprises 12 residues. The DNA of the CDR3 is TGTGCCGGGTTGAGCAGGGATGAAAAACTGTTTTTT. This encodes CAGLSRDEKLFF.

Notes on this clone: The sample contains more than one DNA sequence encoding this CDR3. V and J are TRBV7-9 and TRBJ1-2; no clear D gene. There are 12 residues in the CDR3. The V end lost 1 base, the J end lost 5 bases, and 5 bases lay between the germline ends. Germline V gives CDR1 SEHNR, CDR2 FQNEAQ (reference sequence). CDR3 residues: CASSLDGYGYTF. CDR3 sequence (DNA): TGTGCCAGCAGCTTAGATGGGTATGGCTACACCTTC.

J is TRBJ2-1 and V is TRBV11-3; 10 bases are shared with TRBD1. After removal of 4 bases from V and 3 bases from J, the junction contained 9 bases not matched to a gene. Germline V CDR1 and CDR2: SGHNT, YENEEA. The CDR3 is made up of 17 amino acids. CDR3 in DNA: TGTGCCAGCAGCTCTTGGACAGGGGGGGCGGTCTACAATGAGCAGTTCTTC. As protein: CASSSWTGGAVYNEQFF.

The chain recombines TRBV28 with TRBJ1-1, with D maybe TRBD1 (5 bases). This CDR3 comprises 18 residues. In germline, CDR1 is MDHEN, CDR2 SYDVKM. V lost 1 base and J 1 base, leaving 19 bases between the germline ends. The CDR3 is CASSLYPPGEGKNTEAFF. The CDR3, as DNA: TGTGCCAGCAGTTTATACCCCCCGGGGGAGGGAAAGAACACTGAAGCTTTCTTT.

The chain has TRBV29-1 and TRBJ1-5; no reliable D call. The germline gives CDR1 SQVTM, CDR2 ANQGSEA. The CDR3 extends over 12 amino acids. Trimming took 7 bases from V and 0 from J, leaving 7 bases between them. CDR3 sequence: CSEDYSNQPQHF. As DNA, the CDR3 is TGCAGCGAGGACTATAGCAATCAGCCCCAGCATTTT.

The chain carries TRBV5-1 and TRBJ2-1, with 7 bases aligning to TRBD1. Germline V gene sequence: CDR1 SGHRS, CDR2 YFSETQ. CDR3 size: 16 residues. V trimming: 0 bases; J trimming: 2 bases; junction bases outside the gene matches: 5. CDR3 sequence reads: CASSLVGTVAYNEQFF. The CDR3 region has the DNA TGCGCCAGCAGCTTGGTTGGGACAGTAGCCTACAATGAGCAGTTCTTC.

The gene calls are TRBV5-4 and TRBJ2-1; possible D gene TRBD2, 6 bases. V was cut by 1 base and J by 4 bases, with 15 bases left in between. Looked up from germline, CDR1 is SGHNT and CDR2 is YYREEE (reference sequence). This CDR3 comprises 16 residues. CDR3 sequence (DNA): TGTGCCAGCAGCTTGAGGTTAGGCGGGGAGTACAATGAGCAGTTCTTC. Its translation: CASSLRLGGEYNEQFF. Filled out from reference TRBV5-4 and TRBJ2-1, the complete variable domain reads ETGVTQSPTHLIKTRGQQVTLRCSSQSGHNTVSWYQQALGQGPQFIFQYYREEENGRGNFPPRFSGLQFPNYSSELNVNALELDDSALYLCASSLRLGGEYNEQFFGPGTRLTVL.

J is TRBJ2-3 and V is TRBV6-5, with D hard to call. CDR1 and CDR2 from the germline V gene are MNHEY and SVGAGI. The CDR3 is made up of 14 amino acids. Trimming pared 0 bases from V and 0 bases from J, leaving 4 bases between. The CDR3 reads CASSYSASTDTQYF. In DNA form, the CDR3 reads TGTGCCAGCAGTTACTCGGCCAGCACAGATACGCAGTATTTT.

The chain uses TRBV14 and TRBJ2-7, with D possibly being TRBD2 (6 bases). The germline V and J ends were trimmed by 4 bases and 5 bases, with 15 bases remaining between them. This CDR3 has 14 amino acids. Per germline, CDR1 SGHDN and CDR2 FVKESK. CDR3 sequence: CASSPGGQWNEQYF. CDR3 sequence (DNA): TGTGCCAGCAGCCCCGGGGGTCAGTGGAACGAGCAGTACTTC.

The rearrangement joins TRBV4-1 to TRBJ1-1, with D unresolved. CDR3 length equals 9 residues. The V and J ends lost 0 bases and 13 bases respectively, with 3 bases between them. The germline V gene has CDR1 MGHRA and CDR2 YSYEKL. The CDR3 spells CASSQEIFF. CDR3 bases: TGCGCCAGCAGCCAAGAGATTTTCTTT.

This chain joins TRBV29-1 and TRBJ2-5, with TRBD1 identical over 9 bases. Germline lookup yields CDR1 SQVTM and CDR2 ANQGSEA. The CDR3 is made up of 16 amino acids. V dropped 0 bases and J dropped 2; count of bases not matched to a gene: 7. CDR3 sequence reads: CSVEDTGTGRQETQYF. The CDR3 region has the DNA TGCAGCGTTGAAGATACCGGGACAGGGAGACAAGAGACCCAGTACTTC.

The gene calls are TRBV15 and TRBJ2-1, with a tentative D call TRBD2 (6 bases). The V gene's germline CDR1 is LNHNV and CDR2 YYDKDF (reference sequence). This CDR3 contains 14 residues. Trimming took off 1 base at V and 8 bases at J, with 12 bases between the two ends. CDR3 region: CATSRADKRDEQFF. The CDR3 DNA follows: TGTGCCACCAGCAGAGCCGACAAGCGGGATGAGCAGTTCTTC.

The chain employs TRBV4-1 and TRBJ2-5; a weak D match, TRBD2 (6 bases). The CDR3 sequence is 14 residues long. Germline V lookup: CDR1 MGHRA, CDR2 YSYEKL. V gave up 1 base and J gave up 4 bases, with 10 bases separating them. In DNA form, the CDR3 reads TGCGCCAGCAGCCAAGCGGGACTTCGAGAGACCCAGTACTTC. Amino acid sequence: CASSQAGLRETQYF.

The rearrangement links TRBV7-9 to TRBJ1-1; a weak D match, TRBD1 (6 bases). From germline, CDR1 is SEHNR and CDR2 FQNEAQ (reference sequence). Trimming cost V 0 bases and J 3 bases, with 11 bases left between them. There are 15 residues in the CDR3. The chain's CDR3 is CASSLAQGTDTEAFF. In DNA form, the CDR3 reads TGTGCCAGCAGCTTAGCGCAGGGGACGGACACTGAAGCTTTCTTT.

This clone was seen only once. CDR3 region: CASSITSGGNEQYF. The CDR3 region has the DNA TGTGCCAGTAGTATAACTAGCGGGGGGAACGAGCAGTACTTC. The chain couples TRBV19 to TRBJ2-7; 12 bases are a match to TRBD2. Germline V lookup: CDR1 LNHDA, CDR2 SQIVND (reference sequence). This CDR3 contains 14 residues. V shed 2 bases, J shed 5 bases, and the junction held 1 base outside the gene matches.